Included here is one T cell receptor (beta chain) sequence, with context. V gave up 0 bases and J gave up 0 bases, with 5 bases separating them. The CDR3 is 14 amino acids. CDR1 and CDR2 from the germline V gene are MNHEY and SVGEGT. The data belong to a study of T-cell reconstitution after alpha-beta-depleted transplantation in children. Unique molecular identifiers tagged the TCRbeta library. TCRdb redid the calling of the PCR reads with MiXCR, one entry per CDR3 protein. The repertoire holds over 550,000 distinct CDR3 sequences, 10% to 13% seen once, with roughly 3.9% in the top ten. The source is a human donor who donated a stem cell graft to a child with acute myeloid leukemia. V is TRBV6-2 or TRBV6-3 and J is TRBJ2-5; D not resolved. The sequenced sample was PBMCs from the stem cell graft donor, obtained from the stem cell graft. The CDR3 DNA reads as TGTGCCAGCAGTTACTCTCCGAACCAAGAGACCCAGTACTTC. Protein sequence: CASSYSPNQETQYF.